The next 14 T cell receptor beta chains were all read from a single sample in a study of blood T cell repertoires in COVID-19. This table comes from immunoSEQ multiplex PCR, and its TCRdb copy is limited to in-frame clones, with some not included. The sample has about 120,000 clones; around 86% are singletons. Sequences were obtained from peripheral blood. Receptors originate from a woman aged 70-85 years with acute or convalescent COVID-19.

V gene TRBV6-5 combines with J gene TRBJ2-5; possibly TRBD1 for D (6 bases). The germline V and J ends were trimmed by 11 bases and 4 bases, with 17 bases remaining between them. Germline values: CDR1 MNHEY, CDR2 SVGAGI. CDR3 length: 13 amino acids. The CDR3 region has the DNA TGTGCCTCTGAAGTGGGGGCGGGAGAGACCCAGTACTTC. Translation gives CASEVGAGETQYF.

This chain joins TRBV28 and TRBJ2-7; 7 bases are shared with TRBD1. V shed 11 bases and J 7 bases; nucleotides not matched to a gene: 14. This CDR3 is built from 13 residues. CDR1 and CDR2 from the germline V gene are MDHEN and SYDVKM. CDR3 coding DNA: TGTGCCGCCTACAGGGGCTCTTCGGGGGAGCAGTACTTC. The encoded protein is CAAYRGSSGEQYF. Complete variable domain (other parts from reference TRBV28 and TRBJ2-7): DVKVTQSSRYLVKRTGEKVFLECVQDMDHENMFWYRQDPGLGLRLIYFSYDVKMKEKGDIPEGYSVSREKKERFSLILESASTNQTSMYLCAAYRGSSGEQYFGPGTRLTVT.

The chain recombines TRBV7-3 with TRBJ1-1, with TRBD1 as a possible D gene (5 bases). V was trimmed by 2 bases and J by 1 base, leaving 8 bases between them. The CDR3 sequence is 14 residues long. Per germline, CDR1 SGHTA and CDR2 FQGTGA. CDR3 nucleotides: TGTGCCAGCAGCTTAGGTGGGGCGAACACTGAAGCTTTCTTT. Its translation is CASSLGGANTEAFF. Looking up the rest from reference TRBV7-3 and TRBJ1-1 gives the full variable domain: GAGVSQTPSNKVTEKGKYVELRCDPISGHTALYWYRQSLGQGPEFLIYFQGTGAADDSGLPNDRFFAVRPEGSVSTLKIQRTERGDSAVYLCASSLGGANTEAFFGQGTRLTVV.

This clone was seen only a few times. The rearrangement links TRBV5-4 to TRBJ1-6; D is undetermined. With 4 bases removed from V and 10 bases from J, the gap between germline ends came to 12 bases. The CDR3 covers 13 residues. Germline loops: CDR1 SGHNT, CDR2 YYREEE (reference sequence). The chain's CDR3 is CASSPGVGSPLHF. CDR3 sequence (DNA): TGTGCCAGCAGCCCGGGAGTTGGGTCACCCCTCCACTTT.

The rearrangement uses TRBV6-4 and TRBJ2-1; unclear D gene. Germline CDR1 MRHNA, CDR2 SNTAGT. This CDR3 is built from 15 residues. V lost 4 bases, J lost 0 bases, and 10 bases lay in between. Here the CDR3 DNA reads TGTGCCAGCAGTGTTCGATCGAGCTCCTACAATGAGCAGTTCTTC. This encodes CASSVRSSSYNEQFF.

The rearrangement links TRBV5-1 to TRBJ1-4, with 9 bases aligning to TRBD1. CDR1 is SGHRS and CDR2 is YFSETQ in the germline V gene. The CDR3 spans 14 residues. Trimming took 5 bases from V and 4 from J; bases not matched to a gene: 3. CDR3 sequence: CASRMGQGNEKLFF. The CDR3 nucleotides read TGCGCCAGCAGGATGGGACAGGGTAATGAAAAACTGTTTTTT.

The CDR3 DNA reads as TGTGCCAGCAGTTATTTGGGACAGGGAGCTGGAAACACCATATATTTT. Translating gives CASSYLGQGAGNTIYF. J is TRBJ1-3 and V is TRBV6-5; 9 bases are shared with TRBD1. Germline CDR1 is MNHEY and CDR2 is SVGAGI. CDR3 length: 16 residues. Losses at the gene ends were 3 bases for V and 2 bases for J; bases not matched to a gene: 5.

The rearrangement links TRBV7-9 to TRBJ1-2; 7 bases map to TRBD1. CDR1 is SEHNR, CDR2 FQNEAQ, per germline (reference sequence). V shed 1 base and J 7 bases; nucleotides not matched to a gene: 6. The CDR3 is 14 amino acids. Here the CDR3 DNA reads TGTGCCAGCAGCTTAGTAGGGGGCGCTTCTGGCTACACCTTC. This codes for CASSLVGGASGYTF. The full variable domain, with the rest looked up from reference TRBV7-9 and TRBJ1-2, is DTGVSQNPRHKITKRGQNVTFRCDPISEHNRLYWYRQTLGQGPEFLTYFQNEAQLEKSRLLSDRFSAERPKGSFSTLEIQRTEQGDSAMYLCASSLVGGASGYTFGSGTRLTVV.

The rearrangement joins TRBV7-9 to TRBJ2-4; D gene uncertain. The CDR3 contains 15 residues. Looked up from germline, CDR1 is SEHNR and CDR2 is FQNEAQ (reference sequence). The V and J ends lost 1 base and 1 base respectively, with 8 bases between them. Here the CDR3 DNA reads TGTGCCAGCAGCTTAGTAAACGGGGCCAAAAACATTCAGTACTTC. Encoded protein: CASSLVNGAKNIQYF. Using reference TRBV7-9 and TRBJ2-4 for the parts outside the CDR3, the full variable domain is DTGVSQNPRHKITKRGQNVTFRCDPISEHNRLYWYRQTLGQGPEFLTYFQNEAQLEKSRLLSDRFSAERPKGSFSTLEIQRTEQGDSAMYLCASSLVNGAKNIQYFGAGTRLSVL.

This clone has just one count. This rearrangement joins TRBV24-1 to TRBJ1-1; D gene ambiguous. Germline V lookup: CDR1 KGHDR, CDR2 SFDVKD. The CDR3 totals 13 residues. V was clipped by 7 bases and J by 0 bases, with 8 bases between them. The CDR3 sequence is CATRLAVNTEAFF. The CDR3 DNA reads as TGTGCCACCAGATTGGCAGTGAACACTGAAGCTTTCTTT.

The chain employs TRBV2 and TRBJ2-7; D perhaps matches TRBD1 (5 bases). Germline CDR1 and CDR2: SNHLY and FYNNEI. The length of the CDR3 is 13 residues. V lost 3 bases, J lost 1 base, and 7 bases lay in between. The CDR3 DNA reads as TGTGCCAGCAGTGAGACAGTATCCTACGAGCAGTACTTC. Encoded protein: CASSETVSYEQYF.

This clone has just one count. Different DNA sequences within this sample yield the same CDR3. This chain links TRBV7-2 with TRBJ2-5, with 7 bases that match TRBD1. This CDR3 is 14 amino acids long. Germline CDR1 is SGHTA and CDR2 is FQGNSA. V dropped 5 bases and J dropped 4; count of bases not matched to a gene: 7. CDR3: CASSTRQGRETQYF. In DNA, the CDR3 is TGTGCCAGCAGCACCCGACAGGGCCGAGAGACCCAGTACTTC.

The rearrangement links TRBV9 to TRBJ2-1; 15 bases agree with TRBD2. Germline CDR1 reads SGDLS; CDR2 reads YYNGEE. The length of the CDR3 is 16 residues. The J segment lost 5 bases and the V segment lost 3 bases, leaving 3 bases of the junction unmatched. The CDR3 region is CASSAGTSGGNNEQFF. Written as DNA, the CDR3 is TGTGCCAGCAGCGCCGGGACTAGCGGGGGGAACAATGAGCAGTTCTTC.

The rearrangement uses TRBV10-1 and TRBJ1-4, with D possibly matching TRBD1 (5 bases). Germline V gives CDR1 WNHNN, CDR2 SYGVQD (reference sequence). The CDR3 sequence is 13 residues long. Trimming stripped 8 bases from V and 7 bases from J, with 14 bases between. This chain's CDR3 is CASRRDFGEKLFF. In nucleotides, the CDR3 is TGCGCCAGCCGTAGGGACTTCGGTGAAAAACTGTTTTTT.